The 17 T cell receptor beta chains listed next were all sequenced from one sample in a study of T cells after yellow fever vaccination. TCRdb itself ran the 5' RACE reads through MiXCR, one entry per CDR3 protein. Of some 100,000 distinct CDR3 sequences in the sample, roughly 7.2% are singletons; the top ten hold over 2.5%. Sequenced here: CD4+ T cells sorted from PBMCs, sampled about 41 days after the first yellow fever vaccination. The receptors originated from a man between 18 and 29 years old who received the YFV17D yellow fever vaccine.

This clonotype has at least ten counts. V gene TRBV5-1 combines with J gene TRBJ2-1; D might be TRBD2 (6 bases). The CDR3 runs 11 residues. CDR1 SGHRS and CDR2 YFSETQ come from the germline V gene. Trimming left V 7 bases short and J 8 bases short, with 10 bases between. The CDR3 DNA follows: TGCGCCAGCCGGGGGTTCGATGAGCAGTTCTTC. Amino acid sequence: CASRGFDEQFF.

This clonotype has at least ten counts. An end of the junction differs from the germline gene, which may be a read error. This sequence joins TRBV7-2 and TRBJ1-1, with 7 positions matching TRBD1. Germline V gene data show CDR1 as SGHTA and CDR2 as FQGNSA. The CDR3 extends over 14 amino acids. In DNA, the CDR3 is TGTGCCAGCAGCATACCGACAGGGAACCCTGAAGCTTTCTTT. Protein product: CASSIPTGNPEAFF. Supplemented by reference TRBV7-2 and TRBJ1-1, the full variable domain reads GAGVSQSPSNKVTEKGKDVELRCDPISGHTALYWYRQSLGQGLEFLIYFQGNSAPDKSGLPSDRFSAERTGGSVSTLTIQRTQQEDSAVYLCASSIPTGNPEAFFGQGTRLTVV.

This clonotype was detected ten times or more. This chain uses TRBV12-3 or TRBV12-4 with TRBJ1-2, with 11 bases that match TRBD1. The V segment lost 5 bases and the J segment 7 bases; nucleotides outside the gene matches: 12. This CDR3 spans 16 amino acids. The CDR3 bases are TGTGCCAGCAGTATATTGGACAGGGGGCTAAGACGTGGCTACACCTTC. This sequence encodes CASSILDRGLRRGYTF.

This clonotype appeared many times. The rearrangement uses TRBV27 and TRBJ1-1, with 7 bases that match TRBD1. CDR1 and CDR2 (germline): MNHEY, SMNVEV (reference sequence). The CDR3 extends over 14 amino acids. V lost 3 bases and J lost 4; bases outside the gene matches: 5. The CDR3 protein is CASSFDRAITEAFF. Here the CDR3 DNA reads TGTGCCAGCAGTTTTGACAGGGCTATCACTGAAGCTTTCTTT.

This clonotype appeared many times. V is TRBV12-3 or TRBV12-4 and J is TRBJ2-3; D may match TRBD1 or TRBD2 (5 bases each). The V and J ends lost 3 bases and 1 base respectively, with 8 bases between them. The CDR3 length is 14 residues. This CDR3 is CASSFRGRTDTQYF. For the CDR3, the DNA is TGTGCCAGCAGTTTTCGGGGACGCACAGATACGCAGTATTTT.

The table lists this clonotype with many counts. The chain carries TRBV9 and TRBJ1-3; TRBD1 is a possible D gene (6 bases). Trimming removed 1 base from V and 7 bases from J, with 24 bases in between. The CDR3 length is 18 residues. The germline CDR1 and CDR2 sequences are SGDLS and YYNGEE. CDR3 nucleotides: TGTGCCAGCAGCGTACGATCTTTCCCGGGGACAACGTGGAACACCATATATTTT. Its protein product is CASSVRSFPGTTWNTIYF.

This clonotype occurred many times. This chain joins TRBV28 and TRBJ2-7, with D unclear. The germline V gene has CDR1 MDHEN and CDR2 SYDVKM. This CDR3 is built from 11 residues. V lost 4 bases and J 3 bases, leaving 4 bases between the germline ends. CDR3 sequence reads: CASSSLYEQYV. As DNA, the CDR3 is TGTGCCAGCAGTTCTCTCTACGAGCAGTACGTC.

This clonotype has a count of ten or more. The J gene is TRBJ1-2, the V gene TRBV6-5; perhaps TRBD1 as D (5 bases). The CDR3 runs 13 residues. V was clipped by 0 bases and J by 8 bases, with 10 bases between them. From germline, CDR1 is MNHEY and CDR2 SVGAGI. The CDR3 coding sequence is TGTGCCAGCAGTTACTCGAGGGGTAGAGGCTACACCTTC. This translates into CASSYSRGRGYTF.

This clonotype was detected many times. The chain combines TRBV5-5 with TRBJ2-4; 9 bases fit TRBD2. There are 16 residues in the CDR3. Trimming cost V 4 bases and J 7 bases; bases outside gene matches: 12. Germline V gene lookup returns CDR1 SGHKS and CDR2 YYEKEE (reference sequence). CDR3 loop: CASSPPGAGGINIQYF. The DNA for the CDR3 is TGTGCCAGCAGCCCACCTGGGGCGGGGGGGATCAACATTCAGTACTTC.

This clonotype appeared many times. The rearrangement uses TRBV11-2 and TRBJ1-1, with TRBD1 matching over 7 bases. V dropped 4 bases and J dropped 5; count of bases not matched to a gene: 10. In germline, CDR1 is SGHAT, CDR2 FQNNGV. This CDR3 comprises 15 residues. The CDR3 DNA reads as TGTGCCAGCAGCTATATATACAGGGGATTGACTGAAGCTTTCTTT. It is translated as CASSYIYRGLTEAFF.

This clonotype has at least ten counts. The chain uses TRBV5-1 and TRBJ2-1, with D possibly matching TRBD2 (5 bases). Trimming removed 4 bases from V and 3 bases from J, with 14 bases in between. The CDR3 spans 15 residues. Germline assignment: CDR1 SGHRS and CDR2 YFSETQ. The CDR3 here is CASSRLYGDYNEQFF. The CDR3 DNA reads TGCGCCAGCAGCCGCCTCTACGGGGACTACAATGAGCAGTTCTTC.

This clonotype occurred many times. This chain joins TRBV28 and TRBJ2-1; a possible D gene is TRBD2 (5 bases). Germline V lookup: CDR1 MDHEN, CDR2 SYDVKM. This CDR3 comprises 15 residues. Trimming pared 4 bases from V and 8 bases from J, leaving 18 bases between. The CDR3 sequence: CASSYQDRWGDEQFF. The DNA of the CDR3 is TGTGCCAGCAGTTATCAGGACCGTTGGGGAGATGAGCAGTTCTTC. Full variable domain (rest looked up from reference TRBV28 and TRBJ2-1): DVKVTQSSRYLVKRTGEKVFLECVQDMDHENMFWYRQDPGLGLRLIYFSYDVKMKEKGDIPEGYSVSREKKERFSLILESASTNQTSMYLCASSYQDRWGDEQFFGPGTRLTVL.

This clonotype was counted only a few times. The CDR3 DNA reads TGTGCCAGCAGCTTAACAGGGAAGGGAGAGACCCAGTACTTC. Its protein is CASSLTGKGETQYF. This sequence joins TRBV7-2 and TRBJ2-5; possibly TRBD1 for D (6 bases). The V and J ends lost 2 bases and 4 bases respectively, with 11 bases between them. The CDR3 length is 14 residues. Germline CDR1 is SGHTA and CDR2 is FQGNSA.

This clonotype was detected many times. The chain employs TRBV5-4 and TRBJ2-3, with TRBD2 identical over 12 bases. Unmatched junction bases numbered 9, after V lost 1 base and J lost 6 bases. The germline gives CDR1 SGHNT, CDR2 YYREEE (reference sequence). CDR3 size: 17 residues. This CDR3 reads CASSLFLAGGLGDTQYF. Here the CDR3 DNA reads TGTGCCAGCAGCTTGTTCCTAGCGGGGGGGCTCGGGGATACGCAGTATTTT.

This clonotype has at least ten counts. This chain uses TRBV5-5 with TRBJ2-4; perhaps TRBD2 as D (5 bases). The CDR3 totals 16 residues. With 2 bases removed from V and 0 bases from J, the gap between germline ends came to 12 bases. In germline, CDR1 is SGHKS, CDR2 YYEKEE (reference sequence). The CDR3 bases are TGTGCCAGCAGCTTTTCAGGACTGGCAGCCAAAAACATTCAGTACTTC. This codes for CASSFSGLAAKNIQYF. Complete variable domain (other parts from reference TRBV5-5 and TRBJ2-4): DAGVTQSPTHLIKTRGQQVTLRCSPISGHKSVSWYQQVLGQGPQFIFQYYEKEERGRGNFPDRFSARQFPNYSSELNVNALLLGDSALYLCASSFSGLAAKNIQYFGAGTRLSVL.

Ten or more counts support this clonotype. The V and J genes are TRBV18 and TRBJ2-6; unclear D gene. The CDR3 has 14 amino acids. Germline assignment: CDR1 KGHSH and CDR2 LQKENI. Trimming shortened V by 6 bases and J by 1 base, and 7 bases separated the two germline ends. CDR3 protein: CASSQPSGANVLTF. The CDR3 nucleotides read TGTGCCAGCTCTCAACCTTCTGGGGCCAACGTCCTGACTTTC.

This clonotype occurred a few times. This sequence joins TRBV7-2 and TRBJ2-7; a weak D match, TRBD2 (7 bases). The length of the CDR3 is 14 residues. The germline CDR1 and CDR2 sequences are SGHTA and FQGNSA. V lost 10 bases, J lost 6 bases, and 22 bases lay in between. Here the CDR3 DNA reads TGTGCCACCTCTCTGGTGTCGGGGGGCTTCGAGCAGTACTTC. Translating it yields CATSLVSGGFEQYF.